This T cell receptor (beta chain) was profiled in a study of blood T cell repertoires in COVID-19 (dated by TCRdb to about 2020). For the study in its entirety: Samples covering the acute and convalescent phases of COVID-19 were provided by collaborators in the United States, Italy and Spain. Deeply sampled blood TCRbeta repertoires from subjects exposed to, actively infected with, or recovered from COVID-19 were included in the dataset. The repertoires were released in a freely available public database intended as a resource for research on the immune response to SARS-CoV-2. A de-identified subject ID, COVID-19 status, age in years and sex were almost always included in the sample metadata. Samples came from the ongoing ImmuneRACE study (first 160 participants) plus 1,254 subjects from 6 global collaborators. HLA class I and class II types, where available, came from metadata supplied by the sample provider rather than from assay-based typing. The prospective study material was composed of cDNA or gDNA derived from T cells, B-cell-depleted T cells, or PBMCs. Overall study results and their limits: How much clinical and demographic metadata was included differed by source and by participant, and the metadata was provided uncurated.

The CDR3 spans 16 residues, from the cysteine through the phenylalanine. Just the 48-base CDR3 DNA is kept, in frame starting at base 1. V ends up 1 base short and J 3 bases short, with an unmatched junction base count of 1. The CDR1 and CDR2 encoded by the germline V gene are MNHNS and SASEGT. About this clone itself: Its cognate antigen has yet to be identified. Per-nucleotide qualities are absent, and no much larger clonotype sits a single base away.

The immunoSEQ Assay, a bias-controlled multiplex PCR, was used to amplify TCRbeta CDR3 regions from genomic DNA. The source study handled its data this way. The number of nucleated cells in each sample was estimated by amplification of reference gene primers within the assay. To quantify the absolute abundance of each unique TCRbeta CDR3 rearrangement, sequence reads were collapsed and filtered. Productive Simpson clonality was computed per sample as the square root of Simpson's diversity index over productive rearrangements. The source is immuneACCESS, and TCRdb retained only in-frame sequences with V and J called. Part of the clones is not carried over; for the studies checked, unresolved V genes explain less than half of this, and the remainder is unexplained. Clone size and the V and J calls come from that table; the DNA yielded D and trimming. Counted in this sample were some 250,000 clones; 80% to 90% of them appeared once. In total, the top ten clones hold roughly 8.3% of the sample.

Participants in the prospective study were enrolled through a virtual design, were aged roughly 18 to 95 years, and lived in approximately 25 United States geographic areas. To assign participants to cohorts, the prospective study relied on clinical history that participants themselves reported in a screening survey and a study questionnaire. For ImmuneRACE Cohort 3, a participant was defined as recovered based on two consecutive negative NP/OP PCR tests, clearance by a healthcare professional, or resolution of symptoms. Mobile phlebotomists in the prospective study collected whole blood, serum and a nasopharyngeal or oropharyngeal swab from every participant. Prospective study participants could optionally give additional blood draws and questionnaires over an approximately 2-month period. Before DNA extraction, blood samples from the prospective study were shipped at room temperature or frozen.

The clonotype comes from a man aged 35 to 55 who had recovered from COVID-19. Specimen: PBMCs or T cells enriched from blood (not recorded which). The chain was built from TRBV6-1 and TRBJ2-3; TRBD2 matches 13 bases in the middle. In nucleotide form, the sequence is TGTGCCAGCAGTGAAGAACTAGCGGGGGGGACAGATACGCAGTATTTT. Its amino acids are CASSEELAGGTDTQYF.